These T cell receptor beta chains were read from a single sample in a study of beta chain features in type 1 diabetes. The assay was immunoSEQ multiplex PCR, and TCRdb's table has in-frame clones only and misses some. The sample shows hundreds of thousands of clones, more than 12% of them seen only once. Sequencing was performed on naive CD4+ T cells from blood. These receptors came from a man aged 18 to 30 with type 1 diabetes. Each CDR3 is given with its conserved first and last residue. The order of the fields is D gene, J gene, clone size, V gene, CDR3 protein, CDR3 DNA. D genes are given only for firm matches. Expanded clones get a size class; other rows say once, few or many, or leave the size out.

D gene: TRBD2
J gene: TRBJ2-3
clone size: few
V gene: TRBV11-1
CDR3 protein: CAIQRGKLTDTQYF
CDR3 DNA: TGTGCCATCCAGCGGGGCAAGCTCACAGATACGCAGTATTTT

D gene: NA
J gene: TRBJ1-5
clone size: few
V gene: TRBV2
CDR3 protein: CASKRVGPQHF
CDR3 DNA: TGTGCCAGCAAGAGGGTGGGGCCCCAGCATTTT

D gene: NA
J gene: TRBJ2-3
clone size: few
V gene: TRBV18
CDR3 protein: CASSPPSTKSGTDTQYF
CDR3 DNA: TGTGCCAGCTCACCACCGTCGACTAAATCGGGCACAGATACGCAGTATTTT

D gene: NA
J gene: TRBJ1-6
clone size: NA
V gene: TRBV30
CDR3 protein: CAWSRVRARNSPLHF
CDR3 DNA: TGTGCCTGGAGTCGCGTCAGGGCTCGAAATTCACCCCTCCACTTT

D gene: NA
J gene: TRBJ2-7
clone size: few
V gene: TRBV7-2
CDR3 protein: CASSLESFYEQYF
CDR3 DNA: TGTGCCAGCAGCTTAGAATCTTTCTACGAGCAGTACTTC

D gene: TRBD1
J gene: TRBJ1-2
clone size: NA
V gene: TRBV5-1
CDR3 protein: CASSGGTAAGYGYTF
CDR3 DNA: TGCGCCAGCAGCGGCGGGACAGCCGCGGGCTATGGCTACACCTTC

D gene: TRBD1
J gene: TRBJ1-4
clone size: few
V gene: TRBV30
CDR3 protein: CAWRNNPGQGPEKLFF
CDR3 DNA: TGTGCCTGGAGAAACAATCCGGGACAGGGCCCTGAAAAACTGTTTTTT

D gene: TRBD2
J gene: TRBJ2-3
clone size: few
V gene: TRBV10-3
CDR3 protein: CAISQREDTDTQYF
CDR3 DNA: TGTGCCATCAGTCAGCGGGAGGACACAGATACGCAGTATTTT

D gene: TRBD1
J gene: TRBJ2-7
clone size: NA
V gene: TRBV28
CDR3 protein: CASRGTGESYEQYF
CDR3 DNA: TGTGCCAGCAGGGGGACAGGAGAATCCTACGAGCAGTACTTC

D gene: NA
J gene: TRBJ2-1
clone size: NA
V gene: TRBV9
CDR3 protein: CASSDRVINEQFF
CDR3 DNA: TGTGCCAGCAGCGACAGGGTTATAAATGAGCAGTTCTTC

D gene: TRBD1
J gene: TRBJ2-3
clone size: few
V gene: TRBV18
CDR3 protein: CASSPRQGSTDTQYF
CDR3 DNA: TGTGCCAGCTCACCACGACAGGGGAGCACAGATACGCAGTATTTT

D gene: TRBD1
J gene: TRBJ2-6
clone size: NA
V gene: TRBV30
CDR3 protein: CAWSFRTGIKSGANVLTF
CDR3 DNA: TGTGCCTGGAGTTTTCGGACAGGGATAAAATCTGGGGCCAACGTCCTGACTTTC

D gene: TRBD1
J gene: TRBJ2-7
clone size: NA
V gene: TRBV30
CDR3 protein: CAWSPRGTGTYEQYF
CDR3 DNA: TGTGCCTGGAGCCCGCGGGGGACAGGGACCTACGAGCAGTACTTC

D gene: NA
J gene: TRBJ1-2
clone size: few
V gene: TRBV9
CDR3 protein: CASSVVQGPLYGYTF
CDR3 DNA: TGTGCCAGCAGCGTAGTTCAGGGCCCTCTCTATGGCTACACCTTC

D gene: TRBD2
J gene: TRBJ2-5
clone size: NA
V gene: TRBV5-6
CDR3 protein: CASSLEGGRETQYF
CDR3 DNA: TGTGCCAGCAGCTTGGAGGGAGGGAGAGAGACCCAGTACTTC

D gene: NA
J gene: TRBJ1-2
clone size: few
V gene: TRBV11-3
CDR3 protein: CASSHDGYGYTF
CDR3 DNA: TGTGCCAGCAGCCACGACGGCTATGGCTACACCTTC

D gene: NA
J gene: TRBJ2-3
clone size: few
V gene: TRBV7-9
CDR3 protein: CASSPPRTTGTDTQYF
CDR3 DNA: TGTGCCAGCAGCCCGCCAAGGACCACTGGCACAGATACGCAGTATTTT

D gene: NA
J gene: TRBJ2-7
clone size: NA
V gene: TRBV15
CDR3 protein: CATRRQLLHYEQYF
CDR3 DNA: TGTGCCACCAGGAGGCAGCTGCTCCACTACGAGCAGTACTTC

D gene: NA
J gene: TRBJ2-7
clone size: NA
V gene: TRBV6-5
CDR3 protein: CARYRVGVSYEQYF
CDR3 DNA: TGTGCCAGGTACCGCGTCGGGGTCTCCTACGAGCAGTACTTC

D gene: NA
J gene: TRBJ2-5
clone size: NA
V gene: TRBV11-3
CDR3 protein: CASSLGGSLQETQYF
CDR3 DNA: TGTGCCAGCAGCTTAGGCGGCAGTCTCCAAGAGACCCAGTACTTC

D gene: TRBD1
J gene: TRBJ2-1
clone size: NA
V gene: TRBV2
CDR3 protein: CASSEGGTGGNEQFF
CDR3 DNA: TGTGCCAGCAGTGAGGGTGGGACAGGGGGCAATGAGCAGTTCTTC

D gene: NA
J gene: TRBJ2-1
clone size: NA
V gene: TRBV30
CDR3 protein: CAWSVRVTGANNEQFF
CDR3 DNA: TGTGCCTGGAGTGTACGGGTGACGGGAGCTAACAATGAGCAGTTCTTC

D gene: TRBD1
J gene: TRBJ1-2
clone size: NA
V gene: TRBV30
CDR3 protein: CAWSATGQNYGYTF
CDR3 DNA: TGTGCCTGGAGTGCTACGGGACAGAACTATGGCTACACCTTC

D gene: TRBD1
J gene: TRBJ1-1
clone size: few
V gene: TRBV30
CDR3 protein: CAWSRTGRGYTEAFF
CDR3 DNA: TGTGCCTGGAGTAGGACAGGGCGAGGGTACACTGAAGCTTTCTTT

D gene: TRBD2
J gene: TRBJ2-1
clone size: few
V gene: TRBV4-3
CDR3 protein: CASSRSGGTYNEQFF
CDR3 DNA: TGCGCCAGCAGCCGTAGCGGGGGGACGTACAATGAGCAGTTCTTC

D gene: TRBD1
J gene: TRBJ1-4
clone size: NA
V gene: TRBV5-4
CDR3 protein: CASSSVKQGSGEKLFF
CDR3 DNA: TGTGCCAGCAGCTCCGTGAAACAGGGGTCGGGCGAAAAACTGTTTTTT

D gene: TRBD1
J gene: TRBJ1-5
clone size: NA
V gene: TRBV7-2
CDR3 protein: CASSRTGVNQPQHF
CDR3 DNA: TGTGCCAGCAGCCGGACAGGGGTCAATCAGCCCCAGCATTTT

D gene: NA
J gene: TRBJ1-2
clone size: NA
V gene: TRBV28
CDR3 protein: CASDSGAYGYTF
CDR3 DNA: TGTGCCAGCGATTCCGGAGCCTATGGCTACACCTTC

D gene: NA
J gene: TRBJ2-7
clone size: once
V gene: TRBV7-9
CDR3 protein: CASTKGGDLYEQYF
CDR3 DNA: TGTGCCAGCACCAAGGGGGGAGACCTCTACGAGCAGTACTTC

D gene: NA
J gene: TRBJ1-2
clone size: few
V gene: TRBV4-3
CDR3 protein: CASSQDGGRANYGYTF
CDR3 DNA: TGCGCCAGCAGCCAAGACGGGGGCAGGGCCAACTATGGCTACACCTTC

D gene: NA
J gene: TRBJ2-1
clone size: NA
V gene: TRBV28
CDR3 protein: CASSSSDSYNEQFF
CDR3 DNA: TGTGCCAGCAGTTCCTCTGACAGTTACAATGAGCAGTTCTTC

D gene: TRBD1
J gene: TRBJ2-1
clone size: few
V gene: TRBV2
CDR3 protein: CASSEERTGSNEQFF
CDR3 DNA: TGTGCCAGCAGTGAAGAGCGGACAGGGTCCAATGAGCAGTTCTTC

D gene: NA
J gene: TRBJ2-3
clone size: NA
V gene: TRBV4-2
CDR3 protein: CASSHTDTDTQYF
CDR3 DNA: TGTGCCAGCAGCCACACAGACACAGATACGCAGTATTTT

D gene: NA
J gene: TRBJ2-3
clone size: NA
V gene: TRBV30
CDR3 protein: CAWSVTSASTDTQYF
CDR3 DNA: TGTGCCTGGAGTGTTACGAGCGCTAGCACAGATACGCAGTATTTT

D gene: NA
J gene: TRBJ2-5
clone size: few
V gene: TRBV20-1
CDR3 protein: CSASPEETQYF
CDR3 DNA: TGCAGTGCTAGTCCGGAAGAGACCCAGTACTTC

D gene: TRBD1
J gene: TRBJ1-5
clone size: NA
V gene: TRBV6-6
CDR3 protein: CASRSPDREYQPQHF
CDR3 DNA: TGTGCCAGCAGGTCCCCGGACAGGGAGTATCAGCCCCAGCATTTT

D gene: TRBD1
J gene: TRBJ2-6
clone size: few
V gene: TRBV5-1
CDR3 protein: CASSLYEGGPGANVLTF
CDR3 DNA: TGCGCCAGCAGCTTGTATGAAGGGGGCCCTGGGGCCAACGTCCTGACTTTC

D gene: TRBD1
J gene: TRBJ1-6
clone size: few
V gene: TRBV5-1
CDR3 protein: CASSLEGQGASPLHF
CDR3 DNA: TGCGCCAGCAGCTTGGAGGGACAGGGGGCATCACCCCTCCACTTT

D gene: TRBD2
J gene: TRBJ2-1
clone size: NA
V gene: TRBV7-2
CDR3 protein: CASRPRLAGLDEQFF
CDR3 DNA: TGTGCCAGCAGACCAAGACTAGCGGGACTGGATGAGCAGTTCTTC

D gene: NA
J gene: TRBJ2-7
clone size: NA
V gene: TRBV12-5
CDR3 protein: CARGALFIWSYEQYF
CDR3 DNA: TGTGCTAGGGGGGCCCTTTTTATTTGGAGCTACGAGCAGTACTTC

D gene: NA
J gene: TRBJ1-1
clone size: NA
V gene: TRBV28
CDR3 protein: CASSLGQRAFF
CDR3 DNA: TGTGCCAGCAGTTTAGGGCAGAGGGCTTTCTTT

D gene: NA
J gene: TRBJ2-5
clone size: NA
V gene: TRBV30
CDR3 protein: CAWSVDPVAETQYF
CDR3 DNA: TGTGCCTGGAGTGTAGACCCGGTTGCAGAGACCCAGTACTTC

D gene: TRBD1
J gene: TRBJ2-1
clone size: few
V gene: TRBV7-2
CDR3 protein: CASSIGQVQYNEQFF
CDR3 DNA: TGTGCCAGCAGCATCGGACAGGTTCAGTACAATGAGCAGTTCTTC

D gene: NA
J gene: TRBJ2-3
clone size: NA
V gene: TRBV7-6
CDR3 protein: CASSLMSRFTDTQYF
CDR3 DNA: TGTGCCAGCAGCTTAATGAGTAGATTCACAGATACGCAGTATTTT

D gene: NA
J gene: TRBJ2-3
clone size: NA
V gene: TRBV29-1
CDR3 protein: CSVLGGRDTDTQYF
CDR3 DNA: TGCAGCGTTTTGGGTGGAAGGGACACAGATACGCAGTATTTT

D gene: NA
J gene: TRBJ2-7
clone size: once
V gene: TRBV4-1
CDR3 protein: CASSQDLPYEQYF
CDR3 DNA: TGCGCCAGCAGCCAAGACTTACCCTACGAGCAGTACTTC

D gene: NA
J gene: TRBJ1-2
clone size: NA
V gene: TRBV6-5
CDR3 protein: CASRIRENYGYTF
CDR3 DNA: TGTGCCAGCAGAATCAGGGAGAACTATGGCTACACCTTC

D gene: NA
J gene: TRBJ2-5
clone size: NA
V gene: TRBV5-6
CDR3 protein: CASSLDLKKTQYF
CDR3 DNA: TGTGCCAGCAGCTTGGACCTCAAGAAGACCCAGTACTTC